These 10 T cell receptor beta chains were all obtained from the same sample, sequenced in a study of blood T cell repertoires in COVID-19. The data were produced by immunoSEQ multiplex PCR, yet TCRdb's version contains in-frame clones alone and is incomplete. The top ten clones hold roughly 29% of a sample with around 12,000 clones, 88% of them seen once. Sequenced: peripheral blood. The source is a human donor in a cohort sampled during active COVID-19.

The chain couples TRBV12-5 to TRBJ2-2; 8 bases map to TRBD2. Germline CDR1 reads LGHNT; CDR2 reads FRNRAP. Unmatched junction bases numbered 5, after V lost 5 bases and J lost 0 bases. The CDR3 spans 16 residues. CDR3 nucleotide sequence: TGTGCTAGTGGTCGCCCGGGACTAGCGAACACCGGGGAGCTGTTTTTT. It yields the protein CASGRPGLANTGELFF.

The rearrangement links TRBV11-2 to TRBJ2-1; the match to TRBD2 covers 10 bases. Germline CDR1 and CDR2: SGHAT and FQNNGV. The CDR3 has 15 amino acids. After removal of 7 bases from V and 3 bases from J, the junction contained 6 bases not matched to a gene. CDR3 sequence: CASTPSGGFYNEQFF. Written as DNA, the CDR3 is TGTGCCAGCACTCCTAGCGGGGGTTTCTACAATGAGCAGTTCTTC.

The chain couples TRBV7-9 to TRBJ1-4, with 8 bases aligning to TRBD1. Germline CDR1 reads SEHNR; CDR2 reads FQNEAQ (reference sequence). The CDR3 has 15 residues. The trim removed 7 bases at V and 8 bases at J, leaving 12 bases unmatched. The CDR3: CASTWSGQGGEKLFF. The CDR3 coding sequence is TGTGCCAGCACCTGGTCTGGACAGGGTGGGGAAAAACTGTTTTTT.

This clone came up once. The gene calls are TRBV30 and TRBJ2-2; 8 bases match TRBD2. Germline trimming cut 2 bases from V and 1 base from J; bases unmatched to any gene: 3. Germline CDR1 GTSNPN, CDR2 SVGIG (reference sequence). This CDR3 spans 15 amino acids. The CDR3 region has the DNA TGTGCCTGGAGTATTGCGGGGGGGAACACCGGGGAGCTGTTTTTT. Its protein is CAWSIAGGNTGELFF.

This chain links TRBV11-3 with TRBJ2-1; TRBD2 aligns across 8 bases. The CDR3 runs to 16 residues. CDR1 and CDR2 (germline): SGHNT, YENEEA. J lost 5 bases, V lost 0 bases, and 6 bases had no gene match. The CDR3 region has the DNA TGTGCCAGCAGCTTAGACGGGCGGGAGGCGGACAATGAGCAGTTCTTC. Translating it yields CASSLDGREADNEQFF.

The chain carries TRBV30 and TRBJ1-5; D call uncertain. Trimming shortened V by 1 base and J by 3 bases, and 7 bases separated the two germline ends. This CDR3 region has 13 residues. Germline assignment: CDR1 GTSNPN and CDR2 SVGIG (reference sequence). For the CDR3, the DNA is TGTGCCTGGAGTGCGGGAGACAATCAGCCCCAGCATTTT. Translating it yields CAWSAGDNQPQHF.

The chain employs TRBV7-3 and TRBJ2-3, with D unresolved. CDR3 length: 13 amino acids. Per germline, CDR1 SGHTA and CDR2 FQGTGA. V was pared by 5 bases and J by 3 bases, with 9 bases between. The CDR3 here is CASSLSVTDTQYF. The DNA of the CDR3 is TGTGCCAGCAGCCTCTCGGTAACAGATACGCAGTATTTT.

The gene calls are TRBV28 and TRBJ2-3; D remains unclear. The germline CDR1 and CDR2 sequences are MDHEN and SYDVKM. V lost 10 bases and J 2 bases, leaving 22 bases between the germline ends. CDR3 size: 16 residues. In DNA, the CDR3 is TGTGCCACCAAAAGTGACTCCCACTTTTACACAGATACGCAGTATTTT. Its protein product is CATKSDSHFYTDTQYF.

The count of this clone is one. The chain recombines TRBV27 with TRBJ2-7, with a tentative D call TRBD2 (6 bases). The CDR3 consists of 14 residues. CDR1 MNHEY and CDR2 SMNVEV come from the germline V gene (reference sequence). Between the trimmed V and J ends, which lost 6 bases and 4 bases, there was a span of 16 bases. In DNA form, the CDR3 reads TGTGCCAGCAGCCCCAGGGACTTCCCGTACGAGCAGTACTTC. This translates into CASSPRDFPYEQYF.

J is TRBJ2-3 and V is TRBV5-1; 10 bases match TRBD2. The CDR3 length is 16 residues. V lost 0 bases and J lost 7; bases outside the gene matches: 8. Germline CDR1 SGHRS, CDR2 YFSETQ. CDR3 region: CASSLAASGGPNTQYF. As DNA, the CDR3 is TGCGCCAGCAGCTTGGCGGCTAGCGGGGGCCCCAATACGCAGTATTTT.